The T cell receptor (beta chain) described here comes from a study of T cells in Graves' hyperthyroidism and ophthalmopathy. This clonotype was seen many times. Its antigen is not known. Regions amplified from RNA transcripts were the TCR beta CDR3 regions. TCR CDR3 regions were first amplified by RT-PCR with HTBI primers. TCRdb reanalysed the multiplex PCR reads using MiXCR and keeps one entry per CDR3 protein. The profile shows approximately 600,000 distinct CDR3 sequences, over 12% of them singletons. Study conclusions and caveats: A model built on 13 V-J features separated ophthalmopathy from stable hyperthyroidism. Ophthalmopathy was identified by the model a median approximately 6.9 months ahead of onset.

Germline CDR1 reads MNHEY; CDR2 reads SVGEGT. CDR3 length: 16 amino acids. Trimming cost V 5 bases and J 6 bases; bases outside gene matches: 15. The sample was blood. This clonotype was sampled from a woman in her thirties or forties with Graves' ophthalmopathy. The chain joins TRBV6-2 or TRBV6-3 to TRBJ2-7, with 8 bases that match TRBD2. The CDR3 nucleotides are TGTGCCAGCAGTCCCCGAGGACTAGCATCCACCGTCGAGCAGTACTTC. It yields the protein CASSPRGLASTVEQYF.